The present T cell receptor beta chain was sequenced within a study of T cell responses to AZD1222 COVID-19 vaccine. Broader study findings: Spike-specific TCR breadth and depth were elevated following two AZD1222 doses.

With regard to this clone: Its antigen is not known.

Produced via immunoSEQ multiplex PCR; TCRdb's table is partial and in-frame only. The sample has 150,000 to 170,000 clones, roughly 90% seen once. V gave up 7 bases and J gave up 5 bases, with 14 bases separating them. This CDR3 has 13 residues. Germline V gene data show CDR1 as MNHEY and CDR2 as SMNVEV (reference sequence). The origin of this receptor is an adult in good health. This specimen was peripheral blood, taken on day 0 of AZD1222 vaccination. This chain joins TRBV27 and TRBJ1-1; D call uncertain. Here the CDR3 reads CASTLRRGTEAFF. The CDR3 DNA follows: TGTGCCAGCACCCTCAGAAGAGGGACTGAAGCTTTCTTT.